Included here is one T cell receptor (beta chain) sequence, with context. These data originate in a study of T-cell reconstitution after alpha-beta-depleted transplantation in children. Preparing the TCRbeta library involved the use of unique molecular identifiers. TCRdb processed the PCR reads anew with MiXCR; each CDR3 protein has one entry. There are about 830,000 distinct CDR3 sequences in the sample; roughly 16% occur only once, and just under 5% lies in the top ten. The source was PBMCs, mostly from graft donor cells, collected 360 days after TCRalphabeta/CD19-depleted stem cell transplant. The clonotype originates from a male patient younger than 18 who had a stem cell transplant for acute lymphoblastic leukemia, so the T cells may come from the graft donor.

CDR3: CASSSVAGGPSSYEQYF. As DNA, the CDR3 is TGCGCCAGCAGCTCGGTAGCGGGAGGGCCGAGCTCCTACGAGCAGTACTTC. The J gene is TRBJ2-7, the V gene TRBV5-1, with 11 nucleotides matching TRBD2. After removal of 3 bases from V and 0 bases from J, the junction contained 8 bases not matched to a gene. This CDR3 is built from 17 residues. Per germline, CDR1 SGHRS and CDR2 YFSETQ.